The following is a TCR beta chain sequence with its context. The record originates from a study of T cells after yellow fever vaccination. Each CDR3 protein gets one entry after TCRdb re-called the 5' RACE reads with MiXCR. The table has hundreds of thousands of distinct CDR3 sequences, roughly 12% seen once. The source of this sequence is a man aged 25 to 40 who received the YFV17D yellow fever vaccine. The input for sequencing was PBMCs, taken on the day of the yellow fever booster vaccination.

The CDR3 DNA follows: TGTGCCAGCTCAGCAACTGGCCCAAAAGAGACCCAGTACTTC. This sequence encodes CASSATGPKETQYF. The V gene is TRBV18, the J gene TRBJ2-5; no firm D call. The germline V gene encodes CDR1 KGHSH and CDR2 LQKENI. Trimming left V 5 bases short and J 3 bases short, with 13 bases between. The CDR3 has 14 amino acids.